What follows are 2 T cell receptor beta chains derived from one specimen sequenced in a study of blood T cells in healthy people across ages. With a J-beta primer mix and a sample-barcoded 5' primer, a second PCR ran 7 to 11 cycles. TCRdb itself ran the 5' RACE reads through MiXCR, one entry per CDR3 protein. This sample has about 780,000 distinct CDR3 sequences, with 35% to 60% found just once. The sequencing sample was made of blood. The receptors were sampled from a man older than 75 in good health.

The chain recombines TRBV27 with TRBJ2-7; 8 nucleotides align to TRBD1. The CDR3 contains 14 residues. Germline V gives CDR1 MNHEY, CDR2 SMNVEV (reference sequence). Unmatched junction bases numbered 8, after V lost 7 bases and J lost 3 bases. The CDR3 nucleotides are TGTGCCAGCAAGCCCCGGACAGGGATCTACGAGCAGTACTTC. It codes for CASKPRTGIYEQYF.

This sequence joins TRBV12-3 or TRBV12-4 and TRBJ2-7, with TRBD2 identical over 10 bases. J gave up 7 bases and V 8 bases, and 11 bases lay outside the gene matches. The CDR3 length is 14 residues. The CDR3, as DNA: TGTGCCAGCGAAACCGGGACTAGCGTCAATGAGCAGTACTTC. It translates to CASETGTSVNEQYF.